This T cell receptor (beta chain) is from a study of regulatory T cells in long-lasting Graves disease. Study results and limitations: The number of shared public clonotypes was higher in persistent patients (2,741) than new patients (966). Persistent Graves' patients showed less TCR diversity than newly diagnosed ones.

Both iRepertoire HTBI primers and Arm-PCR of CDR3 regions were used to build the TCR beta libraries. Each CDR3 protein is one row after TCRdb ran MiXCR on the multiplex PCR reads. This sample has about 500,000 distinct CDR3 sequences, with around 16% found just once. Time point here: newly diagnosed GD, antithyroid drugs for less than 3 months. With RNA extracted from PBMCs as input, the TCR library was made. This clonotype was found once. Its antigen is not identified. A further study also used this sample, focusing on T cells in Graves' hyperthyroidism and ophthalmopathy. That study reports: Uncontrolled infection, other autoimmune disease, pregnancy and lactation each barred patients from inclusion. Prediction of ophthalmopathy progression came a median approximately 7 months pre-onset.

Sequences were derived from peripheral blood mononuclear cells (PBMCs), sampled at new diagnosis, from a patient treated with antithyroid drugs. This receptor was identified in a man aged 35 to 55 with Graves disease.

The CDR3: CASSATGLAGDNEQFF. CDR3 sequence (DNA): TGTGCCAGCAGCGCAACGGGACTAGCGGGAGATAATGAGCAGTTCTTC. V and J are TRBV7-2 and TRBJ2-1; 14 nucleotides align to TRBD2. The CDR3 consists of 16 residues. Germline V gives CDR1 SGHTA, CDR2 FQGNSA. V lost 5 bases and J lost 7; bases outside the gene matches: 7.